A selection of T cell receptor beta chains follows, all from one sample in a study of molecular identifiers for immune sequencing clone quantification. In TCRdb, the PCR reads were re-called with MiXCR into one record per CDR3 protein. The table lists approximately 550,000 distinct CDR3 sequences, around 25% of them singletons, with around 0.76% in the top ten. Sequences were obtained from naive CD8+ T cells from blood, with Jurkat cell RNA spiked in. The receptors come from a human donor in good health. Some libraries in this study had Jurkat cell RNA spiked in. Both conserved end residues are part of each CDR3. A D gene is named only where the DNA matches it firmly. Rows may omit the clone size; those that give it use once, few, many or a size class.

v_call: TRBV7-6
clone_size: many
d_call: TRBD2
j_call: TRBJ2-7
cdr3_nt: TGTGCCAGCAGCTCCGGACTAGCTCCGAAGCAGTACTTC
cdr3_aa: CASSSGLAPKQYF

v_call: TRBV4-3
clone_size: -
d_call: TRBD1
j_call: TRBJ1-5
cdr3_nt: TGCGCCAGCAGCCAAGACGTCCCCACAGGGGTTTACAATCAGCCCCAGCATTTT
cdr3_aa: CASSQDVPTGVYNQPQHF

v_call: TRBV7-9
clone_size: once
d_call: -
j_call: TRBJ2-5
cdr3_nt: TGTGCCAGCAGCTTACTAATTCAAGAGACCCAGTGCTTC
cdr3_aa: CASSLLIQETQCF

v_call: TRBV4-2
clone_size: -
d_call: -
j_call: TRBJ1-1
cdr3_nt: TGTGCCAGCAGCCAAGATTGGGCAGGGCGGTATGGTGAAGCTTTCTTT
cdr3_aa: CASSQDWAGRYGEAFF

v_call: TRBV15
clone_size: few
d_call: -
j_call: TRBJ2-3
cdr3_nt: TGTGCCACCAGCAGAGGGGGGGACCCCTCTAGCACAGATACGCAGTATTTT
cdr3_aa: CATSRGGDPSSTDTQYF

v_call: TRBV29-1
clone_size: many
d_call: -
j_call: TRBJ2-4
cdr3_nt: TGCAGCGTTGTTGGGGTCCCCATAGCCAAAAACATTCAGTACTTC
cdr3_aa: CSVVGVPIAKNIQYF

v_call: TRBV9
clone_size: -
d_call: -
j_call: TRBJ1-5
cdr3_nt: TGTGCCAGCAGCCCGGGAGGTTCTAGCAATCAGCCCCAGCATTTT
cdr3_aa: CASSPGGSSNQPQHF

v_call: TRBV30
clone_size: few
d_call: -
j_call: TRBJ2-3
cdr3_nt: TGTGCCTGGAGTGAGATTGGACTTAATACGCAGTATTTT
cdr3_aa: CAWSEIGLNTQYF

v_call: TRBV2
clone_size: few
d_call: -
j_call: TRBJ1-5
cdr3_nt: TGTGCCAGCAGTGTCAGGAGGGACAATCAGCCCCAGCATTTT
cdr3_aa: CASSVRRDNQPQHF

v_call: TRBV10-3
clone_size: once
d_call: TRBD1
j_call: TRBJ1-2
cdr3_nt: TGTGCCATCAGTGAGTCGTTGATTTCCGACAGGGGTAATGGCTACACCTTC
cdr3_aa: CAISESLISDRGNGYTF

v_call: TRBV12-3/TRBV12-4
clone_size: -
d_call: TRBD1
j_call: TRBJ2-4
cdr3_nt: TGTGCCAGCAGCACCTTTGGACAGGGGGCAATAAAAAACATTCAGTACTTC
cdr3_aa: CASSTFGQGAIKNIQYF